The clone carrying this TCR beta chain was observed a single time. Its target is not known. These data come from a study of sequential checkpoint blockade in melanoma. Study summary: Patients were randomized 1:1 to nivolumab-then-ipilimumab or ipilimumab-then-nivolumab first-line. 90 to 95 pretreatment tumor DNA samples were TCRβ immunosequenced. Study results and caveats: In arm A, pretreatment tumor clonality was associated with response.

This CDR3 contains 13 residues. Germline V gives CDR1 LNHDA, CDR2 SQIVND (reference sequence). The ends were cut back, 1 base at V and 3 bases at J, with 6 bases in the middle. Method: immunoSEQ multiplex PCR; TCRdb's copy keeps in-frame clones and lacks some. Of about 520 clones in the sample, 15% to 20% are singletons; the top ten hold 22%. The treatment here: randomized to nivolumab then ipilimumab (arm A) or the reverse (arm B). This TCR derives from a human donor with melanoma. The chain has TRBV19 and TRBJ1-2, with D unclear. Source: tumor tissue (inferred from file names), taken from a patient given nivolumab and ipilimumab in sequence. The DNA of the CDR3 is TGTGCCAGTAGTATAGGGGCCCACTATGGCTACACCTTC. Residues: CASSIGAHYGYTF.